One and the same sample provided the 3 T cell receptor beta chains below, sequenced in a study of cytomegalovirus exposure and HLA in healthy donors. 13 Jbeta primers and 60 Vbeta primers were used for the PCR. Measured with immunoSEQ multiplex PCR; TCRdb has only the in-frame clones, and not every one. The sample carries some 80,000 clones, about a tenth recorded once. Sequenced: PBMCs. These receptors originate from a man aged 55 to 70 in good health and CMV-seropositive.

V is TRBV28 and J is TRBJ2-7; 9 bases align to TRBD2. The CDR3 covers 16 residues. V lost 3 bases to trimming and J lost 3 bases; unmatched junction nucleotides: 9. CDR1 is MDHEN and CDR2 is SYDVKM in the germline V gene. The CDR3 loop is CASSLALAGKRYEQYV. CDR3 nucleotide sequence: TGTGCCAGCAGTTTGGCGCTAGCGGGGAAACGCTACGAGCAGTACGTC.

The chain employs TRBV4-1 and TRBJ1-1; D gene unclear. V was clipped by 1 base and J by 4 bases, with 13 bases between them. The germline CDR1 and CDR2 sequences are MGHRA and YSYEKL. The CDR3 is made up of 15 amino acids. Written as DNA, the CDR3 is TGCGCCAGCAGCCAAGTCAACGGGGTTCCCACTGAAGCTTTCTTT. It specifies CASSQVNGVPTEAFF.

This clone has more than one count but fewer than ten. The chain recombines TRBV28 with TRBJ1-1; D is undetermined. Germline V gene lookup returns CDR1 MDHEN and CDR2 SYDVKM. The ends were cut back, 8 bases at V and 8 bases at J, with 18 bases in the middle. The CDR3 has 13 residues. The CDR3 region has the DNA TGTGCCAGCGGTGTACAACTGAGGTGGGAAGCTTTCTTT. Translated: CASGVQLRWEAFF.